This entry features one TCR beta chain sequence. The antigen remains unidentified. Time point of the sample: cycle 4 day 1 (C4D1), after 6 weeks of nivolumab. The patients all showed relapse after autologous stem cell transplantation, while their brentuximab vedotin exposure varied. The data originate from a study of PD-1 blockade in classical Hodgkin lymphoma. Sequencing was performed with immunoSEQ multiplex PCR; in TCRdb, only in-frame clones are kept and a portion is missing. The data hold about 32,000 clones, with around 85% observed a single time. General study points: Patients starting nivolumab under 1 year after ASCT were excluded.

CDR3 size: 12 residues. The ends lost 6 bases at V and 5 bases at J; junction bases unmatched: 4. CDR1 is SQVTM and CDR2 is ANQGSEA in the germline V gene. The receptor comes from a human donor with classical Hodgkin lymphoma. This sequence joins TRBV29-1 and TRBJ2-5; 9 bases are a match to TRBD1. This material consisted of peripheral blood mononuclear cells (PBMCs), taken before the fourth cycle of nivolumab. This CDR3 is CSVGQGGETQYF. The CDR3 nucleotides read TGCAGCGTGGGACAGGGAGGGGAGACCCAGTACTTC.